The TCR beta chain described here comes from a study of shared clonotypes between healthy human individuals. Study details: Per donor, CD8 memory used one plate, CD8 naive used two, CD4 memory used three and CD4 naive used three.

Those who donated were healthy HIV-negative adults, with no recent acute infections or vaccinations reported. Study-wide points: Four donors shared 4.5% to 6.5% of their naive CD4 clonotypes.

With regard to this clone: Its antigen is still unknown.

It was at deep level that the assay was run. TCRdb's copy holds only in-frame clones and misses some; the assay was immunoSEQ multiplex PCR. This sample yields just over 2,000,000 clones, of which 95% are seen a single time; 0.1% to 0.15% belongs to the top ten. This TCR derives from a man aged 18 to 30 in good health. Specimen: naive CD4+ T cells sorted from blood. Regarding subset: CD45RA+ positively selected.

CDR3: CASSGRTGIRGYTF. CDR3 coding DNA: TGTGCCAGCAGCGGAAGGACAGGGATTCGGGGCTACACCTTC. The chain has TRBV6-5 and TRBJ1-2; 8 positions match TRBD1. Germline values: CDR1 MNHEY, CDR2 SVGAGI. Unmatched junction bases numbered 11, after V lost 6 bases and J lost 8 bases. The CDR3 sequence is 14 residues long.